This TCR beta chain comes out of a study of CD4 T cells in relation to SARS-CoV-2 and coronaviruses. Study at large: TCR beta CDR3s were sequenced after roughly 10-day antigen culture of PBMCs. Convalescent donors were aged about 20 to 80, with median approximately 36 years. A couple of subjects were Hispanic; patients were 8 males and 4 females.

Trimming cost V 4 bases and J 1 base; bases outside gene matches: 2. The CDR3 has 15 amino acids. Germline V lookup: CDR1 MGHRA, CDR2 YSYEKL. The protocol was immunoSEQ multiplex PCR, while the TCRdb copy is restricted to in-frame clones and leaves out a portion. This sample has about 39,000 clones, with over 75% found just once. This clone has just one count. Its antigen remains unknown. Naive or memory CD4+ cells were cultured 1:1 with T cell-depleted PBMCs plus CEF. The chain has TRBV4-1 and TRBJ2-3, with TRBD2 identical over 10 bases. Sequenced input: memory CD4+ T cells from PBMCs, cultured in vitro. The receptor's source is an adult with COVID-19. The CDR3 sequence: CASSRGTSGTDTQYF. Here the CDR3 DNA reads TGCGCCAGCAGCCGAGGGACTAGCGGCACAGATACGCAGTATTTT.